This T cell receptor (beta chain) stems from a study of control samples from healthy donors and cancer patients. Repertoires were generated with immunoSEQ multiplex PCR, while TCRdb's copy carries only in-frame clones and drops some. Seen here are hundreds of thousands of clones, over 75% observed once, and the top ten hold 6% to 7%. Germline CDR1 reads SGHDT; CDR2 reads YYEEEE. The CDR3 extends over 14 amino acids. The J segment lost 3 bases and the V segment lost 8 bases, leaving 4 bases of the junction unmatched. Sequenced material: PBMCs. The V and J genes are TRBV5-6 and TRBJ2-1; 11 bases align to TRBD2. This receptor was taken from a man between 40 and 49 years old with head and neck cancer. The CDR3 DNA follows: TGTGCCAGTTCACTAGCGGGGGACTACAATGAGCAGTTCTTC. Its protein product is CASSLAGDYNEQFF.